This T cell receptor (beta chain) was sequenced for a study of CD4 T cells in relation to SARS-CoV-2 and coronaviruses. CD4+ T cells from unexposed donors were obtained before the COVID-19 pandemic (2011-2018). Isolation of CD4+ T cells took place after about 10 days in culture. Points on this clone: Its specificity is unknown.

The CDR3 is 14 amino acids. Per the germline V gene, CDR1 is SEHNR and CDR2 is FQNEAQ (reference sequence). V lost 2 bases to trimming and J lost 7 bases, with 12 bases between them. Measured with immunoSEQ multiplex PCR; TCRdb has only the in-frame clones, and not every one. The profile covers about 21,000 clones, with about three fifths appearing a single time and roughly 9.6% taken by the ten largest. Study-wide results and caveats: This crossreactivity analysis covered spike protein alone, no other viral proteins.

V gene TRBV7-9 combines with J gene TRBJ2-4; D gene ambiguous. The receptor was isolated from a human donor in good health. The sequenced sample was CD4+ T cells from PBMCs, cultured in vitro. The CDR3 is CASSLRSGFNIQYF. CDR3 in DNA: TGTGCCAGCAGCTTACGTTCTGGGTTCAACATTCAGTACTTC.